This T cell receptor (beta chain) is from a study of blood T cell repertoires in COVID-19. Study details: Some COVID-19 samples were acute and others convalescent; all came from the United States, Italy and Spain. T cells, B-cell-depleted T cells, or PBMCs supplied cDNA or gDNA.

In the source study's methods: Researchers report that nucleated cell counts were estimated from reference gene primer amplification. Produced via immunoSEQ multiplex PCR; TCRdb's table is partial and in-frame only. V and J calls and clone size are given by that table; D and trimming were obtained from the DNA. The sample lists some 400,000 clones, about 89% occurring once. Trimming stripped 5 bases from V and 5 bases from J, with 18 bases between. The CDR3 runs 15 residues. Germline V CDR1 and CDR2: SGHAT, FQNNGV. The genes are TRBV11-2 and TRBJ2-5; D possibly corresponds to TRBD1 (5 bases). Material for sequencing was peripheral blood. The receptor's source is a woman aged 55-75 years with COVID-19, enrolled during active disease. The CDR3 loop reads CASSTAGLRGETQYF. The CDR3 nucleotides are TGTGCCAGCAGCACCGCCGGGCTAAGGGGTGAGACCCAGTACTTC.